These 8 T cell receptor beta chains were all obtained from the same sample, sequenced in a study of radiotherapy plus CTLA-4 blockade in lung cancer. Sequenced by immunoSEQ multiplex PCR; TCRdb stores in-frame clones only, minus some. The sample holds 40,000 to 60,000 clones; about 88% are singletons and the top ten take about a sixth. This specimen consisted of peripheral blood, obtained from a patient treated with radiotherapy plus ipilimumab. The receptors come from a human donor with non-small cell lung cancer that progressed on radiotherapy plus ipilimumab. Some clones in this sample may be carry-over from other donors' samples.

Points on this clone: Different DNA sequences within this sample yield the same CDR3. The CDR3 DNA is TGTGCCAGCAGGTCCCACTACGAGCAGTACTTC. It translates to CASRSHYEQYF. V is TRBV27 and J is TRBJ2-7; no firm D call. This CDR3 has 11 amino acids. Germline-derived CDR1 and CDR2 are MNHEY and SMNVEV (reference sequence). V was pared by 6 bases and J by 3 bases, with 6 bases between.

This clone has a handful of counts. The J gene is TRBJ2-1, the V gene TRBV5-1; possible D gene TRBD2, 5 bases. V shed 0 bases and J shed 0 bases, with 7 bases lying between them. CDR3 size: 15 residues. Germline CDR1 and CDR2: SGHRS and YFSETQ. Written as DNA, the CDR3 is TGCGCCAGCAGCTTGGTAGGGAGCTCCTACAATGAGCAGTTCTTC. This codes for CASSLVGSSYNEQFF.

The chain has TRBV4-1 and TRBJ2-1, with a weak D call TRBD2 (6 bases). Germline V gene lookup returns CDR1 MGHRA and CDR2 YSYEKL. This CDR3 is built from 18 residues. V was trimmed by 0 bases and J by 6 bases, leaving 21 bases between them. The CDR3 sequence: CASSQDVAAGTKLNEQFF. The CDR3 DNA sequence: TGCGCCAGCAGCCAAGATGTCGCGGCGGGAACAAAACTCAATGAGCAGTTCTTC.

V gene TRBV14 combines with J gene TRBJ2-3; D call uncertain. Germline assignment: CDR1 SGHDN and CDR2 FVKESK. The CDR3 has 13 amino acids. The V end lost 4 bases, the J end lost 3 bases, and 8 bases lay between the germline ends. CDR3 in amino acids: CASSPRTTDTQYF. The CDR3 DNA reads TGTGCCAGCAGCCCGCGAACGACAGATACGCAGTATTTT.

V gene TRBV10-1 combines with J gene TRBJ1-3; 9 bases agree with TRBD1. Germline CDR1 WNHNN, CDR2 SYGVQD (reference sequence). The junction had 4 bases not matched to a gene; V was cut back by 5 bases and J by 2 bases. This CDR3 is 15 amino acids long. CDR3 nucleotides: TGCGCCAGCAGTCGGACAGGGGTGGCTGGAAACACCATATATTTT. Its protein is CASSRTGVAGNTIYF.

CDR3 amino acids: CASRPTSGSRYEQYF. In DNA, the CDR3 is TGTGCCAGCAGACCTACTAGTGGGAGTCGGTACGAGCAGTACTTC. The chain recombines TRBV27 with TRBJ2-7; D may be TRBD2 (5 bases). Germline V gene data show CDR1 as MNHEY and CDR2 as SMNVEV (reference sequence). The V end lost 6 bases, the J end lost 4 bases, and 19 bases lay between the germline ends. The CDR3 is 15 amino acids.

As regards this clone: Germline and junction disagree at one end, which may indicate a read error. This chain joins TRBV4-3 and TRBJ1-1, with 7 bases that match TRBD1. CDR3 length: 14 residues. In germline, CDR1 is LGHNA, CDR2 YSLEER. The CDR3 DNA follows: TGCGTCAGCAGCCCGGGACAGAAAAACACTGAAGCTTTCTTT. Translating gives CVSSPGQKNTEAFF.

The V gene is TRBV7-2, the J gene TRBJ2-2, with 8 bases aligning to TRBD1. The CDR3 covers 15 residues. Germline CDR1 reads SGHTA; CDR2 reads FQGNSA. The junction had 5 bases not matched to a gene; V was cut back by 3 bases and J by 5 bases. This CDR3 is CASSFDRGGTGELFF. The CDR3 DNA reads as TGTGCCAGCAGCTTCGACAGGGGCGGAACCGGGGAGCTGTTTTTT.